One and the same sample provided the 20 T cell receptor beta chains below, sequenced in a study of control samples from healthy donors and cancer patients. The table came from immunoSEQ multiplex PCR; TCRdb's copy has only in-frame clones and leaves some out. The table lists over 10,000 clones, around four fifths of them singletons. The sample was formalin-fixed, paraffin-embedded tissue. The receptor source for this set is a male donor with melanoma.

The chain uses TRBV7-2 and TRBJ2-6; D is unclear. V dropped 5 bases and J dropped 1 base, with 6 bases sitting between them. Germline CDR1 reads SGHTA; CDR2 reads FQGNSA. The CDR3 has 14 amino acids. Here the CDR3 reads CASSALSGANVLTF. The CDR3 region has the DNA TGTGCCAGCAGCGCACTATCTGGGGCCAACGTCCTGACTTTC.

The CDR3 DNA follows: TGTGCCATCAGTGAGTCGATGGGGGCGAGCTCCTACAATGAGCAGTTCTTC. This encodes CAISESMGASSYNEQFF. The rearrangement joins TRBV10-3 to TRBJ2-1; D perhaps matches TRBD1 (6 bases). V was trimmed by 0 bases and J by 0 bases, leaving 12 bases between them. This CDR3 spans 17 amino acids. Germline V gives CDR1 ENHRY, CDR2 SYGVKD.

This clone rates as large. V usage is TRBV13 and J usage is TRBJ2-7; possibly TRBD1 or TRBD2 for D (6 bases each). Germline CDR1 reads PRHDT; CDR2 reads FYEKMQ (reference sequence). This CDR3 spans 14 amino acids. The V end was cut by 1 base, the J end by 3 bases, with 10 bases between. CDR3: CASSLAGADYEQYF. The DNA of the CDR3 is TGTGCCAGCAGCTTAGCGGGGGCTGACTACGAGCAGTACTTC.

V gene TRBV30 combines with J gene TRBJ1-5; D gene uncertain. Germline CDR1 GTSNPN, CDR2 SVGIG (reference sequence). The CDR3 has 13 residues. Trimming left V 2 bases short and J 7 bases short, with 12 bases between. The CDR3 region is CAWSPLIGQPQHF. As DNA, the CDR3 is TGTGCCTGGAGTCCACTAATTGGGCAGCCCCAGCATTTT. Together with reference TRBV30 and TRBJ1-5, the CDR3 gives the full variable domain: SQTIHQWPATLVQPVGSPLSLECTVEGTSNPNLYWYRQAAGRGLQLLFYSVGIGQISSEVPQNLSASRPQDRQFILSSKKLLLSDSGFYLCAWSPLIGQPQHFGDGTRLSIL.

V usage is TRBV9 and J usage is TRBJ2-1; D ambiguous. The CDR3 runs to 14 residues. Germline V gives CDR1 SGDLS, CDR2 YYNGEE. The V and J ends lost 3 bases and 0 bases respectively, with 7 bases between them. The CDR3 DNA reads TGTGCCAGCAGCGGACACAGCTCCTACAATGAGCAGTTCTTC. Its translation: CASSGHSSYNEQFF.

The rearrangement links TRBV2 to TRBJ2-7, with 12 bases matching TRBD2. V dropped 9 bases and J dropped 0; count of bases not matched to a gene: 3. Germline-derived CDR1 and CDR2 are SNHLY and FYNNEI. The CDR3 is made up of 14 amino acids. CDR3 bases: TGTGCCAGGGGACTAGCGGGCAACTCCTACGAGCAGTACTTC. Its translation is CARGLAGNSYEQYF. The full variable domain, completed using reference TRBV2 and TRBJ2-7, is EPEVTQTPSHQVTQMGQEVILRCVPISNHLYFYWYRQILGQKVEFLVSFYNNEISEKSEIFDDQFSVERPDGSNFTLKIRSTKLEDSAMYFCARGLAGNSYEQYFGPGTRLTVT.

V usage is TRBV19 and J usage is TRBJ2-7; D is perhaps TRBD1 (7 bases). V shed 1 base and J shed 3 bases, with 13 bases lying between them. The CDR3 length is 15 residues. Germline assignment: CDR1 LNHDA and CDR2 SQIVND (reference sequence). The DNA for the CDR3 is TGTGCCAGTAGTATAGGAGGAGGGGGCGTCTACGAGCAGTACTTC. Amino acid sequence: CASSIGGGGVYEQYF.

Here the CDR3 DNA reads TGTGCCAGCAGCTTAAGGGGGGCCAGCACAGATACGCAGTATTTT. It yields the protein CASSLRGASTDTQYF. The rearrangement joins TRBV11-2 to TRBJ2-3; D might be TRBD1 or TRBD2, each matching 6 bases. CDR3 length: 15 amino acids. The germline V gene has CDR1 SGHAT and CDR2 FQNNGV. Trimming stripped 2 bases from V and 0 bases from J, with 9 bases between.

DNA for the CDR3: TGTGCCAGCGGGGGGCTGGGTCAAGAGACCCAGTACTTC. Its translation is CASGGLGQETQYF. The chain links TRBV11-1 to TRBJ2-5, with D tentatively TRBD1 or TRBD2 (6 bases each). Trimming removed 8 bases from V and 2 bases from J, with 12 bases in between. Germline values: CDR1 SGHAT, CDR2 FQDESV (reference sequence). CDR3 length equals 13 residues.

The rearrangement joins TRBV6-4 to TRBJ2-1; 10 bases align to TRBD2. The CDR3 contains 14 residues. The V gene's germline CDR1 is MRHNA and CDR2 SNTAGT. Trimming cost V 3 bases and J 8 bases; bases outside gene matches: 4. The CDR3 loop is CASSEAGGQDEQFF. CDR3 DNA: TGTGCCAGCAGTGAAGCGGGGGGGCAAGATGAGCAGTTCTTC.

This rearrangement joins TRBV5-6 to TRBJ1-2; TRBD1 matches 10 bases. The CDR3 extends over 14 amino acids. The ends lost 4 bases at V and 7 bases at J; junction bases unmatched: 7. From germline, CDR1 is SGHDT and CDR2 YYEEEE. The CDR3 loop reads CASSASGQGFGYTF. CDR3 in DNA: TGTGCCAGCAGCGCGTCGGGACAGGGGTTTGGCTACACCTTC.

This clone has only a few counts. This chain connects TRBV5-4 to TRBJ2-7, with TRBD1 matching over 9 bases. The CDR3 is 14 residues long. Looked up from germline, CDR1 is SGHNT and CDR2 is YYREEE (reference sequence). J was trimmed by 1 base and V by 4 bases; bases with no gene match: 3. The CDR3 nucleotides read TGTGCCAGCAGCCCGGGACAGGGATCCTACGAGCAGTACTTC. Protein: CASSPGQGSYEQYF.

The chain recombines TRBV11-2 with TRBJ2-1, with a weak D call TRBD1 (5 bases). The CDR3 spans 14 residues. Trimming cost V 1 base and J 3 bases, with 7 bases left between them. Per the germline V gene, CDR1 is SGHAT and CDR2 is FQNNGV. The CDR3: CASSLGGYYNEQFF. Here the CDR3 DNA reads TGTGCCAGCAGCTTAGGGGGCTACTACAATGAGCAGTTCTTC.

The chain combines TRBV3-1 (or the pseudogene TRBV3-2) with TRBJ1-2, with 7 nucleotides matching TRBD1. This CDR3 region has 14 residues. The V segment lost 4 bases and the J segment 2 bases; nucleotides outside the gene matches: 4. Germline CDR1 LGHDT, CDR2 YNNKEL (reference sequence). CDR3 amino acids: CASSPGQANYGYTF. The DNA for the CDR3 is TGTGCCAGCAGCCCCGGACAGGCCAACTATGGCTACACCTTC.

This clone turned up a few times. V is TRBV6-2 or TRBV6-3 and J is TRBJ2-1; the match to TRBD2 covers 11 bases. This CDR3 has 16 amino acids. The germline V gene has CDR1 MNHEY and CDR2 SVGEGT. Germline trimming cut 2 bases from V and 7 bases from J; bases unmatched to any gene: 7. The DNA for the CDR3 is TGTGCCAGCAGTTACGGTCGACTAGCGGGGTTGAATGAGCAGTTCTTC. It is translated as CASSYGRLAGLNEQFF.

The chain links TRBV7-8 to TRBJ1-2; weak D call: TRBD1 (5 bases). Trimming shortened V by 5 bases and J by 5 bases, and 9 bases separated the two germline ends. Germline-derived CDR1 and CDR2 are SGHVS and FQNEAQ. This CDR3 is 12 amino acids long. The CDR3 is CASSRGGYGYTF. In DNA, the CDR3 is TGTGCCAGCAGCCGCGGGGGGTATGGCTACACCTTC.

The chain recombines TRBV5-1 with TRBJ2-3; 9 bases are shared with TRBD1. Germline V CDR1 and CDR2: SGHRS, YFSETQ. The J segment lost 5 bases and the V segment lost 4 bases, leaving 8 bases of the junction unmatched. The CDR3 length is 15 residues. CDR3 bases: TGCGCCAGCAGCCCGGACAGGGGCAGGTTAGATACGCAGTATTTT. Protein: CASSPDRGRLDTQYF.

The J gene is TRBJ2-1, the V gene TRBV24-1; 12 bases match TRBD2. The CDR3 length is 16 residues. The trim removed 8 bases at V and 8 bases at J, leaving 12 bases unmatched. Germline loops: CDR1 KGHDR, CDR2 SFDVKD. In DNA, the CDR3 is TGTGCCACCACGGGCCTCAAGACTAGCGGGGGTTATGAGCAGTTCTTC. The encoded protein is CATTGLKTSGGYEQFF.

This chain uses TRBV10-3 with TRBJ2-4; 7 bases are shared with TRBD2. The CDR3 runs 17 residues. With 0 bases clipped from V and 7 bases from J, the junction kept 12 bases outside the gene matches. Per the germline V gene, CDR1 is ENHRY and CDR2 is SYGVKD. The CDR3 DNA reads TGTGCCATCAGTGAGTCCTTGGGTAGCGGGTTGTGGAACATTCAGTACTTC. It specifies CAISESLGSGLWNIQYF.

The V call is TRBV6-5, the J call TRBJ2-5; 9 bases fit TRBD2. Germline trimming cut 2 bases from V and 4 bases from J; bases unmatched to any gene: 5. Germline assignment: CDR1 MNHEY and CDR2 SVGAGI. CDR3 size: 15 residues. CDR3 sequence reads: CASSYRRGGGETQYF. The CDR3 DNA reads as TGTGCCAGCAGTTACCGGCGGGGGGGAGGAGAGACCCAGTACTTC.